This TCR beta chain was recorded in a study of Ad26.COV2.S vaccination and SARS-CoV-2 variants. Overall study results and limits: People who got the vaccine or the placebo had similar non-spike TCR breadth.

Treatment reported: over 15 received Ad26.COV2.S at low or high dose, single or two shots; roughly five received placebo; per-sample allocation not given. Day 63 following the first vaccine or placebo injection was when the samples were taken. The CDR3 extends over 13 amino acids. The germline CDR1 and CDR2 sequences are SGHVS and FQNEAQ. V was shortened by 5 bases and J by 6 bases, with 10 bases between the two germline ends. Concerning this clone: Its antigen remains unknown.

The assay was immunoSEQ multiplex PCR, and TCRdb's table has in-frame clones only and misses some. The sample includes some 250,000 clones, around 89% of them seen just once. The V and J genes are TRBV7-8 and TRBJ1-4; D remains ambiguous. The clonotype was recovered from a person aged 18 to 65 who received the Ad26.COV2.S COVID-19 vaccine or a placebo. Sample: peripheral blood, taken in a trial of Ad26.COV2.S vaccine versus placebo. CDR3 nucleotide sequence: TGTGCCAGCAGCGCCATTCGACATGAAAAACTGTTTTTT. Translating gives CASSAIRHEKLFF.